The table lists the clone carrying this TCR beta chain with a few counts. Its antigen remains unknown. This specimen comes from a study of CD8+ T cells in alopecia areata. Extracted RNA was reverse transcribed into cDNA, the sequencing template. Assay: immunoSEQ multiplex PCR; the TCRdb copy retains only in-frame clones and omits some. The table includes roughly 200,000 clones, about two fifths detected once. Germline lookup yields CDR1 SGHTA and CDR2 FQGNSA. The V end lost 2 bases, the J end lost 0 bases, and 7 bases lay between the germline ends. This CDR3 has 14 amino acids. Overall study findings and caveats: Significant decreases in scalp clonality and expanded CD8+ clones followed tofacitinib treatment.

Indicated treatment: oral pan-JAK inhibitor, 5-10 mg twice daily. This specimen was CD4+ T cells sorted from blood, taken at roughly week 30, from a patient treated with tofacitinib. This TCR came from a human donor with alopecia areata. The chain couples TRBV7-2 to TRBJ1-1; no firm D call. This CDR3 reads CASSLSEMNTEAFF. DNA for the CDR3: TGTGCCAGCAGCTTATCCGAAATGAACACTGAAGCTTTCTTT.